The present TCR beta chain was sequenced within a study of cytotoxic CD8 clonotypes in ibrutinib-treated CLL. Overall study context: In all, more than 10 patients were relapsed/refractory, roughly 15 were treatment-naive and 17 to 18 were IGHV unmutated. The taking of response samples occurred after a median about 13 months of treatment, with a range of 6 to 36.

The TCR beta libraries used about 2 micrograms of genomic DNA that came from cryopreserved PBMCs. The table came from immunoSEQ multiplex PCR; TCRdb's copy has only in-frame clones and leaves some out. The sample includes around 140,000 clones, about 75% of them seen just once. A word on this clone: Antigen unknown.

Whole-study results and caveats: Exceeding age-matched healthy donors, baseline clonality also tracked the counts of circulating CD8+ T cells.

The germline gives CDR1 SGHTA, CDR2 FQGTGA. This CDR3 is built from 15 residues. Trimming removed 3 bases at V and 4 bases at J, with 14 bases between. The chain recombines TRBV7-3 with TRBJ2-3; D might be TRBD2 (6 bases). The specimen comprised PBMCs, sampled after 24 months of ibrutinib treatment. This receptor was identified in a human donor with chronic lymphocytic leukemia. As DNA, the CDR3 is TGTGCCAGCAGCTTCCCCGGGGGTGCGGCAGATACGCAGTATTTT. Translated, it gives CASSFPGGAADTQYF.